This TCR beta chain was identified during a study of T cell responses to AZD1222 COVID-19 vaccine. Germline V lookup: CDR1 SQVTM, CDR2 ANQGSEA. CDR3 length: 12 residues. Trimming left V 1 base short and J 9 bases short, with 10 bases between. Findings of the study overall: Spike-specific TCR breadth and depth both grew after two AZD1222 doses.

Libraries were prepared by immunoSEQ multiplex PCR; TCRdb keeps only in-frame clonotypes and omits some of them. The sample shows 100,000 to 150,000 clones, around 83% of them seen only once. Regarding this clone: Its antigen is not identified.

The clonotype was recovered from an adult who received the AZD1222 COVID-19 vaccine. This material consisted of peripheral blood, taken 28 days after the second AZD1222 dose. The chain is built from TRBV29-1 and TRBJ2-1; D perhaps matches TRBD1 (6 bases). The CDR3 DNA reads TGCAGCGTTGAAGGGCAGGGGATTGAGCAGTTCTTC. This gives the protein CSVEGQGIEQFF.